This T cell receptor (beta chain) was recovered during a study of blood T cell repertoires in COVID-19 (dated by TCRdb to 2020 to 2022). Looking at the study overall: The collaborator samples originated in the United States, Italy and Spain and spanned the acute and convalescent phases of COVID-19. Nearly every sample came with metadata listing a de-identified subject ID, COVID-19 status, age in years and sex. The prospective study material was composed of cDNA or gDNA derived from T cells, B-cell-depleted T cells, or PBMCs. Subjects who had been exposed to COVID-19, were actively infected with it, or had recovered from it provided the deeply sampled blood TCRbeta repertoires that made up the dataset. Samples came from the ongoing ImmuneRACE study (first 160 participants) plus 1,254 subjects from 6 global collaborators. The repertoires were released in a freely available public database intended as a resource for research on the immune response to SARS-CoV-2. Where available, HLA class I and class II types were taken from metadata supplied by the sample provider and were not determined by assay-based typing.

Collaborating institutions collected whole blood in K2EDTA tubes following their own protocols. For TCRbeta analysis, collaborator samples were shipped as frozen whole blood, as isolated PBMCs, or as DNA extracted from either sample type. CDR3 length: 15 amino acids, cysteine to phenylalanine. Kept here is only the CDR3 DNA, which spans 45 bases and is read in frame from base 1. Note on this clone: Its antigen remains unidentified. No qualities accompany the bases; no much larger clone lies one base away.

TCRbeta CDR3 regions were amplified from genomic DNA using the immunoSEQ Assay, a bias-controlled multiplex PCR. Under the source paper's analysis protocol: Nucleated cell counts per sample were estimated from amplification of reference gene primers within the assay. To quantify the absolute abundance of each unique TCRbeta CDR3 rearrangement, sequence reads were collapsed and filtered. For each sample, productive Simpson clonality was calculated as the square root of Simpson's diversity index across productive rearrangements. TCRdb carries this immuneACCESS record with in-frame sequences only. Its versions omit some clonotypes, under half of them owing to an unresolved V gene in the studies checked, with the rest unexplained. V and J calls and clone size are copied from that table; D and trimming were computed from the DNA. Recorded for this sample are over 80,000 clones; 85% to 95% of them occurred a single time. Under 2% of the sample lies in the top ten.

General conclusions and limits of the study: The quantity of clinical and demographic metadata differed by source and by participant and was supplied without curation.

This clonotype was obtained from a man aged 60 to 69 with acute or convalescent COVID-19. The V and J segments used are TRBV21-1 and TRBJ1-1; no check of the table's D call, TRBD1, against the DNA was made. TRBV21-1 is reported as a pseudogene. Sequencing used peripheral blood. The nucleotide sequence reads TGTGCCAGCAGCAAAGGAAGGACAGCGAACACTGAAGCTTTCTTT. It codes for CASSKGRTANTEAFF.